This TCR beta chain was documented in a study of T-cell reconstitution after alpha-beta-depleted transplantation in children. The CDR3 is made up of 13 amino acids. The germline V gene encodes CDR1 SGHRS and CDR2 YFSETQ. The germline V and J ends were trimmed by 1 base and 8 bases, with 10 bases remaining between them. This clonotype was detected a few times. Unique molecular identifiers tagged the TCRbeta library. A single record per CDR3 protein comes from TCRdb applying MiXCR to the PCR reads. The table includes around 700,000 distinct CDR3 sequences, 13% detected once. This specimen was PBMCs, taken before TCRalphabeta/CD19-depleted stem cell transplant. The rearrangement joins TRBV5-1 to TRBJ2-1, with D unresolved. The clonotype comes from a girl aged 2 to 10 with congenital amegakaryocytic thrombocytopenia, due to receive a stem cell transplant. The CDR3 DNA reads as TGCGCCAGCAGCTTGACTGACTGGGATGAGCAGTTCTTC. Its translation: CASSLTDWDEQFF.